This T cell receptor beta chain stems from a study of sequential checkpoint blockade in melanoma. Assay used: immunoSEQ multiplex PCR; TCRdb lists only in-frame clones, some missing. The data show 17,000 or so clones, 60% to 80% seen once. This clone was seen more than once but under ten times. Described treatment: randomized to nivolumab then ipilimumab (arm A) or the reverse (arm B). The sequence was obtained from a human donor with melanoma. The sample was CD8+ T cells sorted from blood (inferred from file names), taken from a patient given nivolumab and ipilimumab in sequence.

CDR3 sequence (DNA): TGTGCCAGCAGCTTTCCAATAGCGGGGGGCAATGACAATGAGCAGTTCTTC. Translating gives CASSFPIAGGNDNEQFF. The V and J genes are TRBV7-2 and TRBJ2-1; 10 bases line up with TRBD2. The V segment lost 3 bases and the J segment 5 bases; nucleotides outside the gene matches: 10. The germline CDR1 and CDR2 sequences are SGHTA and FQGNSA. This CDR3 comprises 17 residues.